These 30 T cell receptor beta chains were all obtained from the same sample, sequenced in a study of blood T cell repertoires in COVID-19 (dated by TCRdb to 2018 to 2020). The method was the immunoSEQ multiplex PCR assay. The immuneACCESS repertoire file appears here via TCRdb, limited to in-frame rearrangements. These files lack a portion of the clones; in checked studies, under half of the deficit traces to unresolved V genes, and the cause of the others is not known. The sample yields 310,000 or so clones; roughly nine tenths were counted once. The ten biggest clones cover roughly 6.7% of the sample. The material sequenced was peripheral blood. The receptors come from a young man who had recovered from COVID-19.

The chain employs TRBV15 and TRBJ2-2, with D unclear. Trimming took off 3 bases at V and 5 bases at J, with 7 bases between the two ends. From germline, CDR1 is LNHNV and CDR2 YYDKDF (reference sequence). The CDR3 is 13 amino acids. CDR3 sequence: CATSRLETGELFF. CDR3 nucleotides: TGTGCCACCAGCAGGCTAGAGACCGGGGAGCTGTTTTTT.

Worth noting for this clone: The identical CDR3 is also encoded by other nucleotide sequences in the sample. The chain has TRBV18 and TRBJ2-5; 9 bases fit TRBD1. The CDR3 length is 14 residues. CDR1 KGHSH and CDR2 LQKENI come from the germline V gene. After removal of 2 bases from V and 2 bases from J, the junction contained 0 bases not matched to a gene. The CDR3 nucleotides are TGTGCCAGCTCACCAGGGACAGGGCAAGAGACCCAGTACTTC. Its protein is CASSPGTGQETQYF.

The chain recombines TRBV3-1 (or the pseudogene TRBV3-2) with TRBJ2-1; the match to TRBD1 covers 8 bases. In germline, CDR1 is LGHDT, CDR2 YNNKEL (reference sequence). V lost 1 base and J lost 5; bases outside the gene matches: 10. CDR3 length equals 17 residues. The CDR3 DNA is TGTGCCAGCAGCCAAGGGTATTCGGGACAGGTACACAATGAGCAGTTCTTC. This gives the protein CASSQGYSGQVHNEQFF.

The chain employs TRBV29-1 and TRBJ2-5; no reliable D call. The CDR3 runs 13 residues. Germline V gene lookup returns CDR1 SQVTM and CDR2 ANQGSEA. Trimming pared 2 bases from V and 4 bases from J, leaving 11 bases between. The CDR3 nucleotides are TGCAGCGTTGAATTCACCGCCGGAGAGACCCAGTACTTC. It translates to CSVEFTAGETQYF.

This chain connects TRBV4-1 to TRBJ1-5, with 7 bases that match TRBD1. CDR3 length equals 16 residues. J was trimmed by 7 bases and V by 1 base; bases with no gene match: 10. CDR1 is MGHRA and CDR2 is YSYEKL in the germline V gene. This CDR3 reads CASSQGWQGVRQPQHF. The CDR3 DNA sequence: TGCGCCAGCAGCCAAGGGTGGCAGGGGGTGAGGCAGCCCCAGCATTTT.

The chain has TRBV6-4 and TRBJ2-1; 7 bases fit TRBD2. The CDR3 has 14 amino acids. CDR1 is MRHNA and CDR2 is SNTAGT in the germline V gene. Trimming at V came to 5 bases and at J to 8 bases, leaving 9 bases not matched to a gene. This chain's CDR3 is CASSPGEGPDEQFF. The CDR3 region has the DNA TGTGCCAGCAGTCCGGGGGAGGGCCCGGATGAGCAGTTCTTC.

V usage is TRBV9 and J usage is TRBJ2-1; perhaps TRBD2 as D (6 bases). In germline, CDR1 is SGDLS, CDR2 YYNGEE. V dropped 0 bases and J dropped 6 bases, with 13 bases sitting between them. CDR3 length equals 15 residues. This chain's CDR3 is CASSVALVGGNEQFF. The CDR3 DNA reads as TGTGCCAGCAGCGTAGCCCTCGTGGGGGGCAATGAGCAGTTCTTC.

The chain joins TRBV30 to TRBJ1-3; perhaps TRBD1 as D (6 bases). Per the germline V gene, CDR1 is GTSNPN and CDR2 is SVGIG (reference sequence). V was trimmed by 8 bases and J by 0 bases, leaving 20 bases between them. This CDR3 has 16 amino acids. In DNA form, the CDR3 reads TGTGCCGGACAGTCCTGGGGAGAGAGCTCTGGAAACACCATATATTTT. This translates into CAGQSWGESSGNTIYF. Supplemented by reference TRBV30 and TRBJ1-3, the full variable domain reads SQTIHQWPATLVQPVGSPLSLECTVEGTSNPNLYWYRQAAGRGLQLLFYSVGIGQISSEVPQNLSASRPQDRQFILSSKKLLLSDSGFYLCAGQSWGESSGNTIYFGEGSWLTVV.

The chain recombines TRBV7-8 with TRBJ2-3; the D is unclear. The V gene's germline CDR1 is SGHVS and CDR2 FQNEAQ. The CDR3 has 14 amino acids. The V and J ends lost 4 bases and 8 bases respectively, with 16 bases between them. CDR3 amino acids: CASSSSSPFVTQYF. CDR3 DNA: TGTGCCAGCAGCTCCTCAAGCCCCTTTGTTACGCAGTATTTT. Combining the CDR3 with reference TRBV7-8 and TRBJ2-3 gives the whole variable domain GAGVSQSPRYKVAKRGQDVALRCDPISGHVSLFWYQQALGQGPEFLTYFQNEAQLDKSGLPSDRFFAERPEGSVSTLKIQRTQQEDSAVYLCASSSSSPFVTQYFGPGTRLTVL.

V gene TRBV18 combines with J gene TRBJ1-6; D may be TRBD1 (6 bases). With 4 bases removed from V and 9 bases from J, the gap between germline ends came to 19 bases. The CDR3 is 16 residues long. Germline CDR1 is KGHSH and CDR2 is LQKENI. The CDR3 reads CASSRQGSKGSSPLHF. The CDR3 DNA is TGTGCCAGCTCACGTCAGGGGTCGAAAGGTAGTTCACCCCTCCACTTT. The variable domain in full, with the rest retrieved from reference TRBV18 and TRBJ1-6, is NAGVMQNPRHLVRRRGQEARLRCSPMKGHSHVYWYRQLPEEGLKFMVYLQKENIIDESGMPKERFSAEFPKEGPSILRIQQVVRGDSAAYFCASSRQGSKGSSPLHFGNGTRLTVT.

The V call is TRBV28, the J call TRBJ1-4; a weak D match, TRBD1 (6 bases). Germline-derived CDR1 and CDR2 are MDHEN and SYDVKM. The length of the CDR3 is 15 residues. Trimming took 2 bases from V and 6 from J, leaving 13 bases between them. CDR3 sequence reads: CASSLREGVDEKLFF. The CDR3 coding sequence is TGTGCCAGCAGTTTAAGAGAGGGGGTGGATGAAAAACTGTTTTTT. The full variable domain, rest sourced from reference TRBV28 and TRBJ1-4, is DVKVTQSSRYLVKRTGEKVFLECVQDMDHENMFWYRQDPGLGLRLIYFSYDVKMKEKGDIPEGYSVSREKKERFSLILESASTNQTSMYLCASSLREGVDEKLFFGSGTQLSVL.

The chain is built from TRBV4-3 and TRBJ2-2; 8 bases align to TRBD1. This CDR3 is 14 amino acids long. V shed 8 bases, J shed 7 bases, and the junction held 9 bases outside the gene matches. Germline V lookup: CDR1 LGHNA, CDR2 YSLEER. The chain's CDR3 is CASRGDRGGGELFF. CDR3 DNA: TGCGCCAGCCGGGGAGACAGGGGAGGCGGGGAGCTGTTTTTT.

The chain couples TRBV6-4 to TRBJ2-1; 7 bases are a match to TRBD2. This CDR3 contains 15 residues. From germline, CDR1 is MRHNA and CDR2 SNTAGT. With V trimmed by 2 bases and J by 6 bases, 7 bases remained unmatched. CDR3 loop: CASSDQRGPGNEQFF. CDR3 bases: TGTGCCAGCAGTGACCAGCGGGGCCCCGGCAATGAGCAGTTCTTC.

This chain connects TRBV19 to TRBJ1-2, with TRBD1 matching over 9 bases. The germline gives CDR1 LNHDA, CDR2 SQIVND (reference sequence). The CDR3 totals 14 residues. V was pared by 6 bases and J by 6 bases, with 8 bases of the junction left unmatched. The CDR3 protein is CASSLQGAIHGYTF. The CDR3 DNA is TGTGCCAGTAGCCTACAGGGGGCGATACATGGCTACACCTTC.

The chain uses TRBV5-1 and TRBJ1-1, with a possible D match to TRBD1 (6 bases). The CDR3 is made up of 13 amino acids. Germline assignment: CDR1 SGHRS and CDR2 YFSETQ. The V and J ends lost 4 bases and 8 bases respectively, with 15 bases between them. The CDR3 DNA reads TGCGCCAGCAGCAGAGGGTGGGGGACAGAAGCTTTCTTT. Its translation: CASSRGWGTEAFF.

The rearrangement uses TRBV5-1 and TRBJ1-1, with TRBD1 as a possible D gene (6 bases). Germline V gene lookup returns CDR1 SGHRS and CDR2 YFSETQ. CDR3 length: 14 amino acids. The ends were cut back, 4 bases at V and 1 base at J, with 11 bases in the middle. In DNA form, the CDR3 reads TGCGCCAGCAGCACCCAGACAGGGAACACTGAAGCTTTCTTT. This encodes CASSTQTGNTEAFF.

The V and J genes are TRBV7-8 and TRBJ2-7; maybe TRBD1 (5 bases). V shed 5 bases and J shed 0 bases, with 17 bases lying between them. Germline V gene lookup returns CDR1 SGHVS and CDR2 FQNEAQ. The CDR3 consists of 16 residues. CDR3 amino acids: CASSPMGPKSSYEQYF. In nucleotides, the CDR3 is TGTGCCAGCAGCCCAATGGGGCCCAAGAGCTCCTACGAGCAGTACTTC.

V is TRBV29-1 and J is TRBJ2-7; D may be TRBD1 (6 bases). CDR3 length equals 14 residues. The germline V and J ends were trimmed by 6 bases and 1 base, with 16 bases remaining between them. Looked up from germline, CDR1 is SQVTM and CDR2 is ANQGSEA. This CDR3 is CSVRRYRESYEQYF. CDR3 bases: TGCAGCGTCCGCCGTTACAGGGAATCCTACGAGCAGTACTTC.

CDR3 in amino acids: CATSSGGTSIHEQYF. The CDR3 DNA sequence: TGTGCCACCAGCAGTGGGGGGACTAGCATCCACGAGCAGTACTTC. The chain couples TRBV15 to TRBJ2-7, with 9 positions matching TRBD2. This CDR3 has 15 amino acids. Germline V lookup: CDR1 LNHNV, CDR2 YYDKDF (reference sequence). With 3 bases clipped from V and 5 bases from J, the junction kept 8 bases outside the gene matches.

V and J are TRBV30 and TRBJ1-5; no clear D. CDR1 GTSNPN and CDR2 SVGIG come from the germline V gene (reference sequence). The CDR3 is made up of 14 amino acids. The V end lost 1 base, the J end lost 1 base, and 8 bases lay between the germline ends. The CDR3 sequence: CAWSDRLSNQPQHF. The CDR3 DNA reads as TGTGCCTGGAGTGACAGATTAAGCAATCAGCCCCAGCATTTT.

This chain connects TRBV18 to TRBJ1-5; possible D gene TRBD1, 6 bases. CDR1 and CDR2 from the germline V gene are KGHSH and LQKENI. This CDR3 spans 16 amino acids. V was cut by 2 bases and J by 0 bases, with 11 bases left in between. The CDR3 sequence: CASSPWTDYSNQPQHF. DNA of the CDR3: TGTGCCAGCTCACCATGGACAGATTATAGCAATCAGCCCCAGCATTTT.

The chain joins TRBV4-1 to TRBJ2-1, with 11 bases aligning to TRBD2. The CDR3 runs to 16 residues. With V trimmed by 1 base and J by 2 bases, 1 base remained unmatched. CDR1 MGHRA and CDR2 YSYEKL come from the germline V gene. The CDR3 DNA sequence: TGCGCCAGCAGCCAAGCACTAGCGGGGGCCTACAATGAGCAGTTCTTC. Its protein product is CASSQALAGAYNEQFF.

The genes are TRBV7-3 and TRBJ2-5, with a possible D match to TRBD2 (5 bases). This CDR3 region has 12 residues. Looked up from germline, CDR1 is SGHTA and CDR2 is FQGTGA. V was pared by 6 bases and J by 9 bases, with 14 bases between. This CDR3 reads CASSTREGAQYF. The CDR3 region has the DNA TGTGCCAGCAGTACACGGGAAGGTGCCCAGTACTTC. Looking up the rest from reference TRBV7-3 and TRBJ2-5 gives the full variable domain: GAGVSQTPSNKVTEKGKYVELRCDPISGHTALYWYRQSLGQGPEFLIYFQGTGAADDSGLPNDRFFAVRPEGSVSTLKIQRTERGDSAVYLCASSTREGAQYFGPGTRLLVL.

V is TRBV12-5 and J is TRBJ2-3; 7 bases are a match to TRBD2. Germline values: CDR1 LGHNT, CDR2 FRNRAP. The CDR3 is 16 amino acids. The V and J ends lost 1 base and 5 bases, in that order; junction bases with no gene match: 9. CDR3 bases: TGTGCTAGTGGTTTGGACGGGACTACCTTGAGAGATACGCAGTATTTT. This sequence encodes CASGLDGTTLRDTQYF.

This sequence joins TRBV4-2 and TRBJ1-2, with 11 positions matching TRBD1. Germline V gives CDR1 LGHNA, CDR2 YNFKEQ. This CDR3 contains 18 residues. J lost 3 bases, V lost 1 base, and 10 bases had no gene match. The CDR3 nucleotides read TGTGCCAGCAGCCAAGTGAGGACAGGGGGCTCCGCTTACTATGGCTACACCTTC. It is translated as CASSQVRTGGSAYYGYTF.

The count of this clone is one. The chain has TRBV6-5 and TRBJ2-7; TRBD2 aligns across 8 bases. With V trimmed by 2 bases and J by 4 bases, 4 bases remained unmatched. CDR1 and CDR2 (germline): MNHEY, SVGAGI. CDR3 length: 14 amino acids. CDR3 bases: TGTGCCAGCAGTTACGGGGCTAGCGGGTACGAGCAGTACTTC. This encodes CASSYGASGYEQYF.

The V call is TRBV6-5, the J call TRBJ2-1; TRBD2 matches 12 bases. The CDR3 length is 15 residues. The V gene's germline CDR1 is MNHEY and CDR2 SVGAGI. Trimming took 6 bases from V and 6 from J; bases not matched to a gene: 6. CDR3 sequence reads: CASRTTSGRSNEQFF. Here the CDR3 DNA reads TGTGCCAGCAGGACTACTAGCGGGAGGTCCAATGAGCAGTTCTTC.

This chain links TRBV10-3 with TRBJ2-4; TRBD1 agrees at 9 bases. The junction had 9 bases not matched to a gene; V was cut back by 10 bases and J by 2 bases. CDR1 is ENHRY and CDR2 is SYGVKD in the germline V gene. The CDR3 is 15 amino acids. CDR3 residues: CATGTGFGTKNIQYF. CDR3 sequence (DNA): TGTGCCACCGGGACAGGGTTTGGGACCAAAAACATTCAGTACTTC.

The gene calls are TRBV18 and TRBJ2-1; D not certain. CDR1 is KGHSH, CDR2 LQKENI, per germline. V dropped 0 bases and J dropped 10 bases, with 10 bases sitting between them. This CDR3 comprises 13 residues. In nucleotides, the CDR3 is TGTGCCAGCTCACCACCGGAGTACGGCGAGCAGTTCTTC. Its translation: CASSPPEYGEQFF. The complete variable domain, with remaining parts taken from reference TRBV18 and TRBJ2-1, reads NAGVMQNPRHLVRRRGQEARLRCSPMKGHSHVYWYRQLPEEGLKFMVYLQKENIIDESGMPKERFSAEFPKEGPSILRIQQVVRGDSAAYFCASSPPEYGEQFFGPGTRLTVL.

V gene TRBV5-6 combines with J gene TRBJ1-1; the match to TRBD1 covers 7 bases. Germline V gene lookup returns CDR1 SGHDT and CDR2 YYEEEE. With V trimmed by 3 bases and J by 8 bases, 10 bases remained unmatched. The CDR3 has 14 amino acids. CDR3 loop: CASSWGTGVGEAFF. As DNA, the CDR3 is TGTGCCAGCAGCTGGGGCACAGGGGTTGGCGAAGCTTTCTTT.